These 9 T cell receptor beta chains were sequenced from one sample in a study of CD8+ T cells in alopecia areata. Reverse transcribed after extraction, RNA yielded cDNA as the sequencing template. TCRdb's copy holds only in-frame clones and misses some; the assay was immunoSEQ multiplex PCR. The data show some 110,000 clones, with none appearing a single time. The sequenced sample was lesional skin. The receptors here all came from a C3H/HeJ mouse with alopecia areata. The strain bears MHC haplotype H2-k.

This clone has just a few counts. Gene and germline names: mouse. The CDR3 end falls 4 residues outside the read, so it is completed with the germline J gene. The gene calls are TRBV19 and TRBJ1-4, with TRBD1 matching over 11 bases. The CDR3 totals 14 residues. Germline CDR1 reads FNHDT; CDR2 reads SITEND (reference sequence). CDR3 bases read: TGTGCCAGCAACATGGGACAGGGGGGCGAA. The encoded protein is CASNMGQGGE. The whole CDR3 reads CASNMGQGGERLFF.

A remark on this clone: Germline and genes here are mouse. The CDR3 reads CASSSDWGAYEQYF. The sequenced CDR3 bases are TGTGCCAGCAGCTCCGACTGGGGGGCGTAT. The gene calls are TRBV13-1 and TRBJ2-7; 10 nucleotides align to TRBD2. Coverage ceases 4 residues before the CDR3 finishes, and the germline J gene fills in the end. Germline lookup yields CDR1 NSHNY and CDR2 SYGAGN. This CDR3 has 14 amino acids.

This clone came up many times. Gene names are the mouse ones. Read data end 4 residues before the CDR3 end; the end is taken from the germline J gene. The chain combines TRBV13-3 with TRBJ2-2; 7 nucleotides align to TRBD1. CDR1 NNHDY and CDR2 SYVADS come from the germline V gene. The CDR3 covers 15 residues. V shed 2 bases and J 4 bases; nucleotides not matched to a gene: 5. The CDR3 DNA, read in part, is TGTGCCAGCAGTGAGACGACAGGGTCCACCGGG. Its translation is CASSETTGSTG. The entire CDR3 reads CASSETTGSTGQLYF.

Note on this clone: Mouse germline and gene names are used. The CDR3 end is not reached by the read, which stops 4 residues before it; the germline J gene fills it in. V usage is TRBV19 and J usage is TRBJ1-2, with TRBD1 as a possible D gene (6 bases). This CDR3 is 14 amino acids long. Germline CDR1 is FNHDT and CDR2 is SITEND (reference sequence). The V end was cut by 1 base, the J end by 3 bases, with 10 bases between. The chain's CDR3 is CASSIKGGHSDYTF. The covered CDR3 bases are TGTGCCAGCAGTATAAAGGGGGGGCACTCC.

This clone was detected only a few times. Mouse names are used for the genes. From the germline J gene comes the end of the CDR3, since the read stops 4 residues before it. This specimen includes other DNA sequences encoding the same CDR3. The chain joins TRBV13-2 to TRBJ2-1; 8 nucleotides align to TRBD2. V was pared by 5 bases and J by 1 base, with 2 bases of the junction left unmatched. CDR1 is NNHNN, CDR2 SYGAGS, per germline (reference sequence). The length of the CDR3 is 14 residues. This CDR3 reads CASGPGGNYAEQFF. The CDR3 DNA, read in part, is TGTGCCAGCGGGCCTGGGGGGAACTATGCT.

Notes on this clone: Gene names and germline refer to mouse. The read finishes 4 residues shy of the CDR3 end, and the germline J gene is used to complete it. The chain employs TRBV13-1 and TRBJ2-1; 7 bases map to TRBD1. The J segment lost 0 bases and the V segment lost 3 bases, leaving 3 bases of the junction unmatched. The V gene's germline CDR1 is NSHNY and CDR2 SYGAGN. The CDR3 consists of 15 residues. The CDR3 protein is CASSGRDSNYAEQFF. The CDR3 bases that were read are TGTGCCAGCAGTGGCCGGGACAGTAACTATGCT.

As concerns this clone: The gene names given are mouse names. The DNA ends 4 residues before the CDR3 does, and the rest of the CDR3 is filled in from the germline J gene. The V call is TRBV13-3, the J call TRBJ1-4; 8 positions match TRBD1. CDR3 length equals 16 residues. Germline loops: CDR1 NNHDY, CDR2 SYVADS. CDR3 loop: CASSDAGGAGSERLFF. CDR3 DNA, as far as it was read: TGTGCCAGCAGTGATGCAGGGGGCGCGGGGTCCGAA.

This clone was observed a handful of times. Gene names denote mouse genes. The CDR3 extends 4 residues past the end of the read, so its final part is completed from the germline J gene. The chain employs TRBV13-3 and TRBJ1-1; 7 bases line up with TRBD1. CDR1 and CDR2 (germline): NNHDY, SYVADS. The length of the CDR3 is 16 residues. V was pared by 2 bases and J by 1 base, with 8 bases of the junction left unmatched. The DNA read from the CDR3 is TGTGCCAGCAGTGACCCTCCGGGACAGAAAAACACA. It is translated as CASSDPPGQKNT. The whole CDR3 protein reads CASSDPPGQKNTEVFF.

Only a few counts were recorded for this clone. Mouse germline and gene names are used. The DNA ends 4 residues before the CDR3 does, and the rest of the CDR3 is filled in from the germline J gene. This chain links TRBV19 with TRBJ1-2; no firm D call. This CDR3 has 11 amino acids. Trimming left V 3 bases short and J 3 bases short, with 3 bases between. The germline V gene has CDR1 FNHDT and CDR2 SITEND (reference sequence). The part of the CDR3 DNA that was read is TGTGCCAGCAGTAGGGACTCC. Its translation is CASSRDS. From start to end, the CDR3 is CASSRDSDYTF.